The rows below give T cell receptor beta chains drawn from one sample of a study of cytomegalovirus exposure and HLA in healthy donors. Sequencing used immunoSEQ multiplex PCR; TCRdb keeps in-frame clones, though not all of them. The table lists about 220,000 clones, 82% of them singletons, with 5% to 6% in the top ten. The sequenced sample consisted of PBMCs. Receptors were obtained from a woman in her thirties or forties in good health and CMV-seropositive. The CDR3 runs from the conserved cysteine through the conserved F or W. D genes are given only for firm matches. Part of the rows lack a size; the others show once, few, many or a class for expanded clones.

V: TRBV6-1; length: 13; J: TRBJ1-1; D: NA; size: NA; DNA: TGTGCCAGCAGATCTCCTAGCTCTGTTGAAGCTTTCTTT; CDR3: CASRSPSSVEAFF
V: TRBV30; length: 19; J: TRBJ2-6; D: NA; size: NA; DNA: TGTGCCTGGAGTGTACTCCGGGGGTTTGACTCAGCTGGGGCCAACGTCCTGACTTTC; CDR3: CAWSVLRGFDSAGANVLTF
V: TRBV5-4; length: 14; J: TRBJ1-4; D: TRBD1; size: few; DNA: TGTGCCAGCACCTTGGGGACAGGTGTCGAAAAACTGTTTTTT; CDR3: CASTLGTGVEKLFF
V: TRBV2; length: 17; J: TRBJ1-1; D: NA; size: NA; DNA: TGTGCCAGCAGTGACCTCGGGGGGAATATGGCGAACACTGAAGCTTTCTTT; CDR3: CASSDLGGNMANTEAFF
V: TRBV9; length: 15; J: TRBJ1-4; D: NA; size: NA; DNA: TGTGCCAGCAGCGTCGACAGCGCAACTAATGAAAAACTGTTTTTT; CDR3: CASSVDSATNEKLFF
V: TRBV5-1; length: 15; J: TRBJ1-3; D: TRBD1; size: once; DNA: TGCGCCAGCAGCTTGGGGACAGGCTCTGGAAACACCATATATTTT; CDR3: CASSLGTGSGNTIYF
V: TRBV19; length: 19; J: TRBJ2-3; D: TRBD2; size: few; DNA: TGTGCCAGTAGTTCTCCCCTCGGGACTAGCGGGGGAAGACCAGATACGCAGTATTTT; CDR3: CASSSPLGTSGGRPDTQYF
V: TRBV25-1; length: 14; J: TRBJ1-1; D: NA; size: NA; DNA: TGTGCCAGCAGTGGCTTGGCCATAAACACTGAAGCTTTCTTT; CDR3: CASSGLAINTEAFF
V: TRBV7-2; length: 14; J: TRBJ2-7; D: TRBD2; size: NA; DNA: TGTGCCAGCAGCTTACCTAGCGGTGCCTACGAGCAGTACTTC; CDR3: CASSLPSGAYEQYF
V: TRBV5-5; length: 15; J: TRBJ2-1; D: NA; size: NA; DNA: TGTGCCAGCAGCTTGTTACTTTCCCACTACAATGAGCAGTTCTTC; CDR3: CASSLLLSHYNEQFF
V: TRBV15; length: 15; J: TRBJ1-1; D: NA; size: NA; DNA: TGTGCCACCAGCAGTCAACAGGGAAGGAACACTGAAGCTTTCTTT; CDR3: CATSSQQGRNTEAFF
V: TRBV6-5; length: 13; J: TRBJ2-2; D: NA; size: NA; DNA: TGTGCCGGAGGGCCGAGGAGTGACGGGGAGCTGTTTTTT; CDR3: CAGGPRSDGELFF
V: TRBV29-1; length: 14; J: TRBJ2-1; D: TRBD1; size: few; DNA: TGCAGCGTTGAGGGGACAGGGTCCTACAATGAGCAGTTCTTC; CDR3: CSVEGTGSYNEQFF
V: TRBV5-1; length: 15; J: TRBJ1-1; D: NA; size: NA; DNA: TGCGCCACCTCATGGGGGCAAGGGGAGAACACTGAAGCTTTCTTT; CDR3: CATSWGQGENTEAFF
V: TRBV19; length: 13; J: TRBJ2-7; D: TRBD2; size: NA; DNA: TGTGCCAGTAGTGAACTAGCGGGCTACGAGCAGTACTTC; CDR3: CASSELAGYEQYF